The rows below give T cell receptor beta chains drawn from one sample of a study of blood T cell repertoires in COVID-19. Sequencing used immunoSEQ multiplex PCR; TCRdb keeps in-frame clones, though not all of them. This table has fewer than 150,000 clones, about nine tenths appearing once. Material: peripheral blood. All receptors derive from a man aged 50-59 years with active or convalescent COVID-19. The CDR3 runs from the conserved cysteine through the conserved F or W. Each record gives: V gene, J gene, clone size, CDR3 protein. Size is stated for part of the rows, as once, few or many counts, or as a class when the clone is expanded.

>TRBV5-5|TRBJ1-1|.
CASSLSLAEMAFF
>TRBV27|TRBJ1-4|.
CASRQGRAVSEKLFF
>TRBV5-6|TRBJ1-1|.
CASSVGTATEAFF
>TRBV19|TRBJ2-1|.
CASSIGWSSYNEQFF
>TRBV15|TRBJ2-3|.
CATLGLAGAGTQYF
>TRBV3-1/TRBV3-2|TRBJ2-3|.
CASSHNAGVRDTQYF
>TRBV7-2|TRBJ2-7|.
CASSLRAGGGVSSQDEQYF
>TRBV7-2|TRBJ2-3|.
CASSSGPAANTQYF
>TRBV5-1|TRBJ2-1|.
CASSLAGLFRTGSRNEQFF
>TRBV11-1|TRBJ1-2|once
CASSMNRAPNYGYTF
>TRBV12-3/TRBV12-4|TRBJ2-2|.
CASSGPPGELFF
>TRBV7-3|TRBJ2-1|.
CASSRSGANYNEQFF
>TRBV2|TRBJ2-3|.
CASREGLAGADTQYF
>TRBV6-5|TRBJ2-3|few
CASSYGRLADTQYF
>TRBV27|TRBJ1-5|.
CASSLRGYSNQPQHF
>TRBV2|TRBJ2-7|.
CASNPGRAIYEQYF
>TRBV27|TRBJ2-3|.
CASSFVGTSRDTQYF
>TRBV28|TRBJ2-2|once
CASSPPGTGELFF
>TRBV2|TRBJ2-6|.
CASSGQGLPLSGANVLTF
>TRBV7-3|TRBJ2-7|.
CASSLTGTGTNEQYF
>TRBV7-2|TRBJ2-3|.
CASSLTPRATDTQYF